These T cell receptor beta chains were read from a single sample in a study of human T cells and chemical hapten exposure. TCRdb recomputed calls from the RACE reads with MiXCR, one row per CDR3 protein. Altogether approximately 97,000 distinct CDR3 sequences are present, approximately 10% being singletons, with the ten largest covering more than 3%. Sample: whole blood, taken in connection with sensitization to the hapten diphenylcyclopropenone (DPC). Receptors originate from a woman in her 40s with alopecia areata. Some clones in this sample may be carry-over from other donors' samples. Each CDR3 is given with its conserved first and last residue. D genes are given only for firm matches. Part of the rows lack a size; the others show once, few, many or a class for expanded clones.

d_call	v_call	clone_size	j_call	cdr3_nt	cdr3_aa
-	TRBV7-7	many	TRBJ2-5	TGTGCTAGCAGCTCTCCAGCCCAAGAGACCCAGTACTTC	CASSSPAQETQYF
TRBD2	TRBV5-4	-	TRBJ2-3	TGTGCCAGCAGCGCGGGGACTAGCGGGTTCACAGATACGCAGTATTTT	CASSAGTSGFTDTQYF
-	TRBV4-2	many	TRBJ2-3	TGTGCCAGCAGCCAAAAAGAGGGAGATACGCAGTATTTT	CASSQKEGDTQYF
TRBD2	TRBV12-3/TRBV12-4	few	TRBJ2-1	TGTGCCAGCAGTAGGGAGGGTAATGAGCAGTTCTTC	CASSREGNEQFF
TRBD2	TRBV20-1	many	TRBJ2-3	TGCAGTGCTATTAGCGGGAGGGGAACAGATACGCAGTATTTT	CSAISGRGTDTQYF
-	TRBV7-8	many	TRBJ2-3	TGTGCCAGCAGCAAGACCCTTGGACGGGGCCATACGCAGTATTTT	CASSKTLGRGHTQYF
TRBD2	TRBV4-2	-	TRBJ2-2	TGTGCCAGCAGCCTGGGACTAGCGGGAGGGCCCGGGAACACCGGGGAGCTGTTTTTT	CASSLGLAGGPGNTGELFF
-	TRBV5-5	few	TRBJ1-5	TGTGCCAGCACCCGACCCTTACCCCAGCATTTT	CASTRPLPQHF
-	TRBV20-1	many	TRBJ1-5	TGCAGTGCTATACAGGTACAATCAGCGGCCCAGCATTTT	CSAIQVQSAAQHF
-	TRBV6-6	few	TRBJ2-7	TGTGCCAGCAGTGAGCCGACAGGCTCCACAGGCGAGCAGTACTTC	CASSEPTGSTGEQYF
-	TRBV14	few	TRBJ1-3	TGTGCCAGCAGCCAAGAATGGGGGCTCCGCGCTGGAAACACCATATATTTT	CASSQEWGLRAGNTIYF
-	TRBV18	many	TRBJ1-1	TGTGCCAGCTCAGGCTCGATGGGGCCCACTGAAGCTTTCTTT	CASSGSMGPTEAFF
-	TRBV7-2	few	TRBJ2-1	TGTGCCAGCAGCTTATGGTCGTTAGAGCGTGAGCAGTTCTTC	CASSLWSLEREQFF
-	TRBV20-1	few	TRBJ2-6	TGCAGTGCCGTCTACGGTTCTGGGGCCAACGTCCTGACTTTC	CSAVYGSGANVLTF
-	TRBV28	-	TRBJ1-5	TGTGCCTATGGGACCCTCAATCAGCCCCAGCATTTT	CAYGTLNQPQHF
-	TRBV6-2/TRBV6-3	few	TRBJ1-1	TGTGCCAGCAGTTATAGCTCAAACAGGGAGTATGACATGAACACTGAAGCTTTCTTT	CASSYSSNREYDMNTEAFF
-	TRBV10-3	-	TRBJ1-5	TGTGCCATCAGTGAGTCGAATCAGCCCCAGCATTTT	CAISESNQPQHF
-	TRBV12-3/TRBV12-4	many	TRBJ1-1	TGTGCCAGCAAAAGGGGGGAGGCTGAAGCTTTCTTT	CASKRGEAEAFF
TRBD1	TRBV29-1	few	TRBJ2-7	TGCAGCGCCAGAACCGGGACAGGGGGTTCCTACGAGCAGTACTTC	CSARTGTGGSYEQYF
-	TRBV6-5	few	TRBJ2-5	TGTGCCAGCAGTTATCAAGTCTGGTCTCCGGGGGAGACCCAGTACTTC	CASSYQVWSPGETQYF
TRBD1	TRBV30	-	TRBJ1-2	TGTGCCTGGAGCTTACAGGGGATGGCTGGCTACACCTTC	CAWSLQGMAGYTF
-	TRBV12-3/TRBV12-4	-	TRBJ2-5	TGTGCCAGCAGTTTAGGATTCCCGGGACACCCTAGAGAGACCCAGTACTTC	CASSLGFPGHPRETQYF
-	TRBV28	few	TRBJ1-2	TGTGCCAGCAGGTTTATTTTTCGAGGCTATGGCTACACCTTC	CASRFIFRGYGYTF
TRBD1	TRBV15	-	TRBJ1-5	TGTGCCACCAGCAGAGAAGGACAGGGGATGAACAATCAGCCCCAGCATTTT	CATSREGQGMNNQPQHF
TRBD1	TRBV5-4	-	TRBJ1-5	TGTGCCAGCAGCTTTGCAGGGGGCGATCAGCCCCAGCATTTT	CASSFAGGDQPQHF
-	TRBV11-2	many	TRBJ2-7	TGTGCCAGCAGCTTAGATGGCCCCGGGGGAACGACGGGTCACTACGAGCAGTACTTC	CASSLDGPGGTTGHYEQYF
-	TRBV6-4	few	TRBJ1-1	TGTGCCAGCAGTGAGACGGAATCCACTGAAGCTTTCTTT	CASSETESTEAFF
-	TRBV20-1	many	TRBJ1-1	TGCAGTGCTAGACCCCAGGAGGTGAACACTGAAGCTTTCTTT	CSARPQEVNTEAFF
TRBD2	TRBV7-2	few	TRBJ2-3	TGTGCCAGCACCCCTGGTAGCGGGGGGGCCCGGGCAGATACGCAGTATTTT	CASTPGSGGARADTQYF
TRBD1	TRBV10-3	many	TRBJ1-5	TGTGCCATCAGTGCAGGACAGGATAGCAATCAGCCCCAGCATTTT	CAISAGQDSNQPQHF
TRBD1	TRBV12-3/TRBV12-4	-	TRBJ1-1	TGTGCCAGCAGTTTGGGGACAGGGGTTTTGGACACTGAAGCTTTCTTT	CASSLGTGVLDTEAFF
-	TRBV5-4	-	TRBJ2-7	TGTGCCAGCAGCGCGGCCGAAGGGAAGGAGCAGTACTTC	CASSAAEGKEQYF
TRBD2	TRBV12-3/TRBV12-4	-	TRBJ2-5	TGTGCCAGCAGTTCTAGCGGGAAAGAGACCCAGTACTTC	CASSSSGKETQYF
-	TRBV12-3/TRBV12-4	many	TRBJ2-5	TGTGCCAGCAGGCGTGGAAGCCAAGAGACCCAGTACTTC	CASRRGSQETQYF
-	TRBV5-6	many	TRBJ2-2	TGTGCCAGCAGCCGACAGGAAATCGTAACCGGGGAGCTGTTTTTT	CASSRQEIVTGELFF
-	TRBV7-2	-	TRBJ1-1	TGTGCCAGCAGCCTGCGGACGGCTTATCCCACTGAAGCTTTCTTT	CASSLRTAYPTEAFF
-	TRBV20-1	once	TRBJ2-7	TGCAGTGCAGGTGGGGTTGCAAATGGGCAGTACTTC	CSAGGVANGQYF
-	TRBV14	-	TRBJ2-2	TGTGCCAGCAGCCACGGGGCGAACACCGGGGAGCTGTTTTTT	CASSHGANTGELFF
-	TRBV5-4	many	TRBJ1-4	TGTGCCAGCAGCTTTTTCTCTGGGGGCGGTAATGAAAAACTGTTTTTT	CASSFFSGGGNEKLFF
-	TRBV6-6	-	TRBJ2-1	TGTGCCAGCAGTTTTCGGAACCTCCTGAGCTCCTACAATGAGCAGTTCTTC	CASSFRNLLSSYNEQFF
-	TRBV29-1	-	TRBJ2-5	TGCAGCGTGGGAGCCGGACGACCAGGGACCCAGTACTTC	CSVGAGRPGTQYF
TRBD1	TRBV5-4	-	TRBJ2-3	TGTGCCAGCAGCTCGACAGGGCTTACAGATACGCAGTATTTT	CASSSTGLTDTQYF
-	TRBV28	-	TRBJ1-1	TGTGCCAGCACCTCGGGGGGTATGAACACTGAAGCTTTCTTT	CASTSGGMNTEAFF
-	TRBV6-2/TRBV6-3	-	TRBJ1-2	TGTGCCAGCAGTGAACCGACAGCTAACTATGGCTACACCTTC	CASSEPTANYGYTF
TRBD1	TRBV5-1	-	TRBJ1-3	TGCGCCAGCAGCTCCGGGACAGGCGTAATCGGAAACACCATATATTTT	CASSSGTGVIGNTIYF
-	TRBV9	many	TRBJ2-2	TGTGCCAGCAGCGTAGACGAGCGGTCCACCGGGGAGCTGTTTTTT	CASSVDERSTGELFF
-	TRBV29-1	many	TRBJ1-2	TGCAGCGAAAGGACCGGGAACTATGGCTACACCTTC	CSERTGNYGYTF
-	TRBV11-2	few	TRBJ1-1	TGTGCCAGCAGCTTAGAGGGACATTCTTGGTCTTTCTTT	CASSLEGHSWSFF
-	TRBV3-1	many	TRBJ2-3	TGTGCCAGCAGGAGTGGGTCAGATACGCAGTATTTT	CASRSGSDTQYF
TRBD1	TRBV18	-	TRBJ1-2	TGTGCCAGCTCACCACCCGGGACAGGGTATGGCTACACCTTC	CASSPPGTGYGYTF
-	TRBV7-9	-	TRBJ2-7	TGTGCCAGCAGCTTAGCCGGAAGACAGAGCTCCTACGAGCAGTACTTC	CASSLAGRQSSYEQYF
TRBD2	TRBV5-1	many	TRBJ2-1	TGCGCCAGCAGCTTGGTTTTAGCGGGAGGGACCTACAATGAGCAGTTCTTC	CASSLVLAGGTYNEQFF
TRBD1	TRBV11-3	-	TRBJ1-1	TGTGCCAGCAGCCCGGGGACAGGAAGGACTGAAGCTTTCTTT	CASSPGTGRTEAFF
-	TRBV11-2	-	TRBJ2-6	TGTGCCAGCACCCGAGGCCCCCGGGACTCTGGGGCCAACGTCCTGACTTTC	CASTRGPRDSGANVLTF
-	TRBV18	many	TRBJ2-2	TGTGCCAGCTCACCACCGTACGGCGGGGAGCTGTTTTTT	CASSPPYGGELFF
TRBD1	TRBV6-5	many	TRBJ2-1	TGTGCCAGCAGACAGGGGGTCAATGAGCAGTTCTTC	CASRQGVNEQFF
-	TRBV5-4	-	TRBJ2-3	TGTGCCAGCAGCTTGGTAAGCGGCGCAGATACGCAGTATTTT	CASSLVSGADTQYF
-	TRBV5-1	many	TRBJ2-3	TGCGCCAGCAGCCCTGGACATCCTAGCACAGATACGCAGTATTTT	CASSPGHPSTDTQYF
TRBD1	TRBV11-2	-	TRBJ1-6	TGTGCCAGCAGCTCGAACCCAGGGGGCGCAAGGTTTCCCCTCCACTTT	CASSSNPGGARFPLHF